This T cell receptor (beta chain) was identified during a study of neurological immune-mediated disorders. As for the study in general: The 35 or so multiple sclerosis patients comprised approximately 30 relapsing-remitting and 3 secondary progressive cases. Study results and caveats: With the multiple sclerosis repertoire cluster, neither clinical nor MRI features showed any association.

This clonotype was observed a few times. The target antigen is unknown. At one end the junction does not follow the germline gene, possibly because of a read error. Looked up from germline, CDR1 is SSHAT and CDR2 is FNYEAQ (reference sequence). The CDR3 loop spans 15 amino acids. The cDNA came from 5'RACE with 10-nucleotide random UMIs. TCRdb re-called the 5' RACE reads with MiXCR, one entry per CDR3 protein. The sample contains under 45,000 distinct CDR3 sequences, 3% to 4% of which appear only once. The sequenced sample was PBMCs. The receptor was isolated from a man between 25 and 39 years old with multiple sclerosis. The V and J genes are TRBV7-7 and TRBJ2-2; TRBD1 aligns across 10 bases. The CDR3 reads CASSLGTGVGGELFF. The CDR3 DNA reads TGTGCTAGCAGTCTCGGGACAGGGGTCGGCGGGGAGCTGTTTTTT.